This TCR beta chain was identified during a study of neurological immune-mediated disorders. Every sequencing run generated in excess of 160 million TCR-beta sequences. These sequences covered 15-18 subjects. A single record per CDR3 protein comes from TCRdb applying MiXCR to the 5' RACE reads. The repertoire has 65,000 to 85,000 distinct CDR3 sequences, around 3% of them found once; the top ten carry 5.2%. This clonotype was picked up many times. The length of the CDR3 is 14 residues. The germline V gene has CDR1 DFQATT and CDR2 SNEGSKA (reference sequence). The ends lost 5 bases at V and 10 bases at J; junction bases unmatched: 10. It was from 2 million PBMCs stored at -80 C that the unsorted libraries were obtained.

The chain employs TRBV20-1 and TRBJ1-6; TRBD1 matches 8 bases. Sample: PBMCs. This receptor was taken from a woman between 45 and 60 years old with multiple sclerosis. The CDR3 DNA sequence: TGCAGTGCTCCGGACAGGGAAGCTAGATCACCCCTCCACTTT. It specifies CSAPDREARSPLHF.